This is a list of T cell receptor beta chains from one sample in a study of Graves' ophthalmopathy and Graves' hyperthyroidism. From the multiplex PCR reads, TCRdb called clonotypes with MiXCR, one entry per CDR3 protein. The sample has 1 million to 1.3 million distinct CDR3 sequences; around a third are singletons. Sequenced: peripheral blood or thyroid tissue (not recorded which). The receptors here all came from an adult man with Graves' hyperthyroidism. Each CDR3 is given with its conserved first and last residue. Each record gives: D gene, J gene, clone size, V gene, CDR3 DNA, CDR3 protein. The D gene is left open where the match is weak. The size field is filled for only some rows; it gives once, few, many or a size class.

. | TRBJ1-6 | few | TRBV30 | TGTGCCTGGAGTGACGACCGAGGGCTAATTTCACCCCTCCACTTT | CAWSDDRGLISPLHF
. | TRBJ2-7 | many | TRBV25-1 | TGTGCCAGCAATCCGACAGGCCCCTCCTACGAGCAGTACTTC | CASNPTGPSYEQYF
TRBD1 | TRBJ2-7 | . | TRBV4-1 | TGCGCCAGCAGCCCTGTGGGACAGGGGGCCGAGCAGTACTTC | CASSPVGQGAEQYF
TRBD2 | TRBJ2-7 | few | TRBV7-9 | TGTGCCAGCAGCAAAAATAGCGGGAAGGGCGAGCAGTACTTC | CASSKNSGKGEQYF
. | TRBJ2-7 | . | TRBV5-1 | TGCGCCAGCGCCCAGACAGACTACGAGCAGTACTTC | CASAQTDYEQYF
TRBD1 | TRBJ2-7 | . | TRBV7-8 | TGTGCCAGCAGCAACCGGGACAGGGTTGCCTACGAGCAGTACTTC | CASSNRDRVAYEQYF
. | TRBJ2-7 | many | TRBV7-9 | TGTGCCAGCAGCCGGGACTCTTCCGAGCAGTACTTC | CASSRDSSEQYF
. | TRBJ1-2 | once | TRBV20-1 | TGCAGTGCTAGCAGAACTAGCGGGGCTTCGCGCTACACCTTC | CSASRTSGASRYTF
. | TRBJ1-3 | few | TRBV12-3/TRBV12-4 | TGTGCCAGCAGTTTTGTGGTCCTCAGGATGGAGACTGGCAACACCATATATTTT | CASSFVVLRMETGNTIYF
. | TRBJ1-5 | . | TRBV19 | TGTGCCAGTAGTTTTCGCCCTTCAGGGGATAATCAGCCCCAGCATTTT | CASSFRPSGDNQPQHF
TRBD1 | TRBJ1-4 | many | TRBV5-1 | TGCGCCAGCAGCACTTCCGGGACAGCTTATGAAAAACTGTTTTTT | CASSTSGTAYEKLFF
TRBD1 | TRBJ1-5 | . | TRBV7-2 | TGTGCCAGCAGCTCCAAGACAGGGGGCAGTCAGCCCCAGCATTTT | CASSSKTGGSQPQHF
. | TRBJ2-5 | . | TRBV29-1 | TGCAGCGTTGGGGCAAGGGGCGGAGAGACCCAGTACTTC | CSVGARGGETQYF
. | TRBJ1-1 | many | TRBV7-6 | TGTGCCAGCAGCGACCCCGGCGAAAACACTGAAGCTTTCTTT | CASSDPGENTEAFF
. | TRBJ1-2 | . | TRBV30 | TGTGCCTGGACCCCACGATGGGCAGGGTATGACTATGGCTACACCTTC | CAWTPRWAGYDYGYTF
TRBD1 | TRBJ2-7 | . | TRBV29-1 | TGCAGCGTTGAAAGTAGGGGACAGCCGTACGAGCAGTACTTC | CSVESRGQPYEQYF
TRBD1 | TRBJ2-2 | . | TRBV14 | TGTGCCAGCAGCTTCCGACAGGGCTTTTCCGGGGAGCTGTTTTTT | CASSFRQGFSGELFF
TRBD1 | TRBJ2-5 | few | TRBV4-3 | TGCGCCAGCAGCCAAGATTTGAACAGGGGCCTGTACTTC | CASSQDLNRGLYF
. | TRBJ2-5 | . | TRBV7-9 | TGTGCCAGCAGCTCAACAGCCGGGAGATCCGAGACCCAGTACTTC | CASSSTAGRSETQYF
. | TRBJ1-1 | . | TRBV10-3 | TGTGCCATCAGTGAGAGACCACCGGGAACAGGTAACACTGAAGCTTTCTTT | CAISERPPGTGNTEAFF
. | TRBJ1-2 | few | TRBV12-3/TRBV12-4 | TGTGCCAGCAGTTTAGTCGAGACAGGTTGGGACTATGGCTACACCTTC | CASSLVETGWDYGYTF
TRBD1 | TRBJ1-6 | . | TRBV15 | TGTGCCACCGAGCGGACAGGAGCGAATTCACCCCTCCACTTT | CATERTGANSPLHF
TRBD2 | TRBJ2-7 | many | TRBV15 | TGTGCCACCAGCAGCCGAGCGGGACCGCACTACGAGCAGTACTTC | CATSSRAGPHYEQYF
. | TRBJ2-2 | many | TRBV24-1 | TGTGCCACGATGGGGACAACGAACACCGGGGAGCTGTTTTTT | CATMGTTNTGELFF
. | TRBJ2-5 | . | TRBV29-1 | TGCAGCGTTGCCGACGGACAAATGGAGACCCAGTACTTC | CSVADGQMETQYF
TRBD1 | TRBJ1-2 | many | TRBV29-1 | TGCAGCGTTGGAGGACAGGGGGCATATGGCTACACCTTC | CSVGGQGAYGYTF
TRBD1 | TRBJ2-7 | few | TRBV4-3 | TGCGCCAGCAGCCACACCACAGGGGGGTACTCCTACGAGCAGTACTTC | CASSHTTGGYSYEQYF
. | TRBJ2-5 | . | TRBV20-1 | TGCAGTGCCGAGGGGCGGGGAGGGGGGTATAGCAATCAGCCCCAGTACTTC | CSAEGRGGGYSNQPQYF
. | TRBJ2-7 | many | TRBV9 | TGTGCCAGCAGCGTATACGGAACCACCTACGAGCAGTACTTC | CASSVYGTTYEQYF